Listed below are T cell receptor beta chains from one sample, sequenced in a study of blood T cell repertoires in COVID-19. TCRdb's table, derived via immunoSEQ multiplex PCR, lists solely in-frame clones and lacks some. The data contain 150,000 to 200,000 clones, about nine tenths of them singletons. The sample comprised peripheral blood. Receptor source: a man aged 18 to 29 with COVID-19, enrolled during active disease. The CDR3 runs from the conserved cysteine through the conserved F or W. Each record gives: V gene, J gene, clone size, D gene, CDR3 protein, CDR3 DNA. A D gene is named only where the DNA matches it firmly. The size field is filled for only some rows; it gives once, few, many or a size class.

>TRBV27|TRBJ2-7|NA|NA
CASSSSGTIYEQYF
TGTGCCAGCAGTTCCTCCGGGACAATATACGAGCAGTACTTC
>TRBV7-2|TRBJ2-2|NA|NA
CASSHESRQGSTGELFF
TGTGCCAGCAGCCACGAGAGTCGGCAGGGTTCCACCGGGGAGCTGTTTTTT
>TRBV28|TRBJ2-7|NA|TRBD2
CASSQAGGFYEQYF
TGTGCCAGCAGTCAAGCGGGAGGGTTCTACGAGCAGTACTTC
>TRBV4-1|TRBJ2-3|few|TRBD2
CASSQALAGSIDTQYF
TGCGCCAGCAGCCAGGCTCTAGCGGGATCGATAGATACGCAGTATTTT
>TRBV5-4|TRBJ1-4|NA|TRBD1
CASSPQGPSSEKLFF
TGTGCCAGCAGCCCACAGGGGCCCTCCAGTGAAAAACTGTTTTTT
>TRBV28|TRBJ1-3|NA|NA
CASIPGNRNTIYF
TGTGCCAGCATCCCGGGTAACAGAAACACCATATATTTT
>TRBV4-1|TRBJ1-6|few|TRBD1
CASSQRGSRDRVGNSPLHF
TGCGCCAGCAGCCAAAGGGGAAGCCGGGACAGGGTCGGAAATTCACCCCTCCACTTT
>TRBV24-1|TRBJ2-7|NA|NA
CATGGKYSYEQYF
TGTGCCACCGGAGGGAAATACTCCTACGAGCAGTACTTC
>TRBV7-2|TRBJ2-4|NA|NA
CASSWWANVPYIQYF
TGTGCCAGCAGCTGGTGGGCCAACGTACCGTACATTCAGTACTTC
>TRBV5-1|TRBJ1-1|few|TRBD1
CASSLGGTGGKTEAFF
TGCGCCAGCAGCTTGGGAGGGACAGGGGGCAAAACTGAAGCTTTCTTT
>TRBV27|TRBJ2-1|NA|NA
CASSFPPGRRGNEQFF
TGTGCCAGCAGTTTCCCGCCAGGGAGGAGGGGAAATGAGCAGTTCTTC
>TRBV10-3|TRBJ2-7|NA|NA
CAIMESYEQYF
TGTGCCATCATGGAGAGCTACGAGCAGTACTTC
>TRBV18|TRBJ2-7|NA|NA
CASSPSEEAEQYF
TGTGCCAGCTCACCATCGGAGGAAGCCGAGCAGTACTTC
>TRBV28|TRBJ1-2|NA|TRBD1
CASSSPGQGARGYTF
TGTGCCAGCAGTTCCCCGGGACAGGGGGCGCGAGGCTACACCTTC
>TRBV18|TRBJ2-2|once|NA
CASSPPGDTGELFF
TGTGCCAGCTCACCCCCAGGGGACACCGGGGAGCTGTTTTTT
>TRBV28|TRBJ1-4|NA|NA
CASSPSGGQGNEKLLF
TGTGCCAGCAGTCCCAGTGGAGGGCAGGGCAATGAAAAACTGCTTTTT
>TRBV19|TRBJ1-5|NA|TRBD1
CASSIGTGGYQPQHF
TGTGCCAGTAGTATTGGGACAGGGGGCTACCAGCCCCAGCATTTT
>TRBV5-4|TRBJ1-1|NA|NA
CASQLGGLGPFF
TGTGCCAGCCAATTGGGGGGACTAGGTCCTTTCTTT
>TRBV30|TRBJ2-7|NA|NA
CACTKRAQGSYEQYF
TGTGCCTGCACTAAGAGGGCACAGGGATCCTACGAGCAGTACTTC
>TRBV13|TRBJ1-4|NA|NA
CASSFSRGEKLFF
TGTGCCAGCAGCTTCTCCCGGGGGGAAAAACTGTTTTTT
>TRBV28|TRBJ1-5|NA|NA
CASSTRGNSNQPQHF
TGTGCCAGCAGCACCCGGGGTAATAGCAATCAGCCCCAGCATTTT
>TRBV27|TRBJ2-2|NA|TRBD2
CASSSIRTSGSVNTGELFF
TGTGCCAGCAGTTCCATACGGACTAGCGGGAGCGTGAACACCGGGGAGCTGTTTTTT
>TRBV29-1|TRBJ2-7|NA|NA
CSVGTDPNEQYF
TGCAGCGTTGGGACAGATCCTAACGAGCAGTACTTC
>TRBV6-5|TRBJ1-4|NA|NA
CASRQTATNEKLFF
TGTGCCAGCCGTCAGACTGCAACTAATGAAAAACTGTTTTTT
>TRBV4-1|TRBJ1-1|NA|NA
CASSRVYARADTEAFF
TGCGCCAGCAGCCGAGTTTATGCCAGGGCCGACACTGAAGCTTTCTTT
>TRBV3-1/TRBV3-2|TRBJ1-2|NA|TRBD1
CASSSRTGADYGYTF
TGTGCCAGCAGTTCCCGGACAGGGGCGGACTATGGCTACACCTTC
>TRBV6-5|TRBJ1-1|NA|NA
CASSYSISRLGTEAFF
TGTGCCAGCAGTTACTCGATCTCGAGACTCGGGACTGAAGCTTTCTTT
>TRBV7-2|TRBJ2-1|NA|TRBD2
CASSSVGTSGVRAYNEQFF
TGTGCCAGCAGCTCGGTGGGGACTAGCGGGGTGAGGGCCTACAATGAGCAGTTCTTC
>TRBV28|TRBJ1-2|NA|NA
CASSRQSYGYTF
TGTGCCAGCAGTCGACAGAGTTATGGCTACACCTTC
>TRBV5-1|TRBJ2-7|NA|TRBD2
CASSPRAGEAYEQYF
TGCGCCAGCAGCCCTAGAGCGGGAGAAGCCTACGAGCAGTACTTC
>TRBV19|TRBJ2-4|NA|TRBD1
CASSLPGGQGQNIQYF
TGTGCCAGTAGTCTCCCAGGGGGACAGGGGCAAAACATTCAGTACTTC
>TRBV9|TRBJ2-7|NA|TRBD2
CASSVGLGGGTYEQYF
TGTGCCAGCAGCGTAGGCTTGGGCGGGGGGACATACGAGCAGTACTTC
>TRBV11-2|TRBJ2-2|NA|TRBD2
CASTIAGGYTGELFF
TGTGCCAGCACGATAGCGGGAGGATACACCGGGGAGCTGTTTTTT
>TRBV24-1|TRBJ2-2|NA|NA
CATSDSGGELFF
TGTGCCACCAGTGATAGCGGCGGGGAGCTGTTTTTT
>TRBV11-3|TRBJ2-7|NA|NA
CASSAQGGYEQYF
TGTGCCAGCAGCGCCCAGGGGGGATACGAGCAGTACTTC
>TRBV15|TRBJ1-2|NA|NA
CATSRATGPSYGYTF
TGTGCCACCAGCAGAGCAACAGGGCCCAGCTATGGCTACACCTTC